The sample holds one count of the clone carrying this TCR beta chain. Survey-level immunoSEQ sequencing profiled the TCR beta repertoire. Measured with immunoSEQ multiplex PCR; TCRdb has only the in-frame clones, and not every one. Of tens of thousands of clones in the sample, approximately 92% were seen once. The CDR3 is 17 residues long. Germline-derived CDR1 and CDR2 are SGHKS and YYEKEE (reference sequence). V lost 3 bases and J 0 bases, leaving 15 bases between the germline ends. Sample: PBMCs. The TCR was taken from a man between 35 and 55 years old with rheumatoid arthritis. The rearrangement links TRBV5-5 to TRBJ2-2, with D unclear. CDR3 sequence: CASSSRAGNANTGELFF. The CDR3 bases are TGTGCCAGCAGCTCTCGGGCCGGCAATGCGAACACCGGGGAGCTGTTTTTT.